These T cell receptor beta chains were read from a single sample in a study of PD-1 blockade in classical Hodgkin lymphoma. TCRdb keeps only in-frame clones here, not all; method: immunoSEQ multiplex PCR. The profile shows about 100,000 clones, roughly 91% of them singletons. The sequenced sample was peripheral blood mononuclear cells (PBMCs), obtained before the second cycle of nivolumab. The receptors derive from a human donor with classical Hodgkin lymphoma. CDR3s include the opening cysteine and the closing phenylalanine or tryptophan. D genes are given only for firm matches. Expanded clones are given a class, and other clones once, few, many or no size at all.

v_call	clone_size	j_call	d_call	cdr3_aa	cdr3_nt
TRBV5-1	once	TRBJ1-1	-	CASSFGQGLVGTEAFF	TGCGCCAGCAGCTTCGGCCAGGGACTTGTCGGCACTGAAGCTTTCTTT
TRBV28	-	TRBJ2-7	TRBD1	CASSNPTGVHFYEQYF	TGTGCCAGCAGCAACCCAACAGGGGTTCATTTCTACGAGCAGTACTTC
TRBV9	-	TRBJ1-2	TRBD1	CASSVDGGQGAVYTF	TGTGCCAGCAGCGTAGACGGAGGACAGGGGGCAGTGTACACCTTC
TRBV2	-	TRBJ1-2	-	CASNIRVGYTF	TGTGCCAGCAACATTAGGGTCGGCTACACCTTC
TRBV10-3	-	TRBJ2-7	-	CAMQGVGHYEQYF	TGTGCCATGCAGGGCGTGGGGCACTACGAGCAGTACTTC
TRBV7-9	-	TRBJ1-2	TRBD1	CASSYGTGGAIGYTF	TGTGCCAGCAGCTATGGGACAGGGGGCGCAATTGGCTACACCTTC
TRBV18	-	TRBJ2-7	-	CASSPDIGNSYEQYF	TGTGCCAGCTCGCCTGACATAGGGAACTCCTACGAGCAGTACTTC
TRBV7-2	-	TRBJ2-7	TRBD1	CASSLGQGVNEQYF	TGTGCCAGCAGCTTAGGACAGGGGGTTAACGAGCAGTACTTC
TRBV14	once	TRBJ1-5	-	CASSQGWGSQHF	TGTGCCAGCAGCCAAGGTTGGGGGTCCCAGCATTTT
TRBV28	-	TRBJ2-3	-	CASSTELVEVADTQYF	TGTGCCAGCAGTACCGAACTAGTCGAGGTAGCAGATACGCAGTATTTT
TRBV4-3	-	TRBJ1-6	TRBD1	CASSLDRDRGSPLHF	TGCGCCAGCAGCCTCGACCGGGACAGGGGGTCACCCCTCCACTTT
TRBV6-6	-	TRBJ1-4	-	CASTGVIARNEKLFF	TGTGCCAGCACTGGAGTAATTGCAAGGAATGAAAAACTGTTTTTT
TRBV9	-	TRBJ2-5	TRBD2	CASSASGGSQETQYF	TGTGCCAGCAGCGCGAGCGGGGGGTCCCAAGAGACCCAGTACTTC